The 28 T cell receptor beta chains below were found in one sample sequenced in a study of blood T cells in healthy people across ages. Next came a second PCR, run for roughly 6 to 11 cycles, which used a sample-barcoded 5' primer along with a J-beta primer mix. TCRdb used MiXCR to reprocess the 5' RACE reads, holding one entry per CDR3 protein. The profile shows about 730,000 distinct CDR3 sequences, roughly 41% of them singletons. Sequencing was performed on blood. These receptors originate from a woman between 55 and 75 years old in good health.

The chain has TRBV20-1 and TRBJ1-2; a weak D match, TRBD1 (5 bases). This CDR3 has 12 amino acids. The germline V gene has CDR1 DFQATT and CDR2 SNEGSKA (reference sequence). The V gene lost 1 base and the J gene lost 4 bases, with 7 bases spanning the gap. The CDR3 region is CSARGQIYGYTF. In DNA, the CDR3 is TGCAGTGCTAGAGGACAGATCTATGGCTACACCTTC.

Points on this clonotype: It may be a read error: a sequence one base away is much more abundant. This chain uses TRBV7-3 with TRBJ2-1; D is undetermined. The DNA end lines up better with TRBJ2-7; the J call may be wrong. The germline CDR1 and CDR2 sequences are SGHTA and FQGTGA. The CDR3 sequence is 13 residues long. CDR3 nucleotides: TGTGCCAGCCGGCAGAGCTCCTACAATGAGCAGTACTTC. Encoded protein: CASRQSSYNEQYF.

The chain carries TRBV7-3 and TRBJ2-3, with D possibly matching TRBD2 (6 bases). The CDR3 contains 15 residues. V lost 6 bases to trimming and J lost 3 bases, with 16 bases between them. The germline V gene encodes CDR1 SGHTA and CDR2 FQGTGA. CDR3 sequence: CASSKNSGWTDTQYF. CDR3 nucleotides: TGTGCCAGCAGTAAAAATAGCGGTTGGACAGATACGCAGTATTTT.

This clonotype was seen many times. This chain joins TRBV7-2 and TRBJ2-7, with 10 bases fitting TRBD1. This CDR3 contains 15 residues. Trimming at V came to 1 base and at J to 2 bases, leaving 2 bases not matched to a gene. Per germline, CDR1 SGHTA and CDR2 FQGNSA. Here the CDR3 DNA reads TGTGCCAGCAGCTTAGAGGGGACAGGGGCCTACGAGCAGTACTTC. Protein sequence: CASSLEGTGAYEQYF.

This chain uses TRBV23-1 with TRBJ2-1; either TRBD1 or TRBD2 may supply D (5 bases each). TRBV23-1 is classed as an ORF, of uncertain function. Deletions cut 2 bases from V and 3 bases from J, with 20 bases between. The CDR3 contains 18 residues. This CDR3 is CASSQLGVRADFYNEQFF. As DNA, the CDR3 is TGCGCCAGCAGTCAACTGGGGGTCCGAGCGGATTTCTACAATGAGCAGTTCTTC.

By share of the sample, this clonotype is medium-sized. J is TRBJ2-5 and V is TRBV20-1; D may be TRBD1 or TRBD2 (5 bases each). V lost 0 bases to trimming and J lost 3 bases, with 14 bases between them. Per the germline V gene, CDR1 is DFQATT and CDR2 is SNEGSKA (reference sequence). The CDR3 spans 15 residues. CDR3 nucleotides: TGCAGTGCTAGAGATTACGGGGACCTAAAAGAGACCCAGTACTTC. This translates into CSARDYGDLKETQYF.

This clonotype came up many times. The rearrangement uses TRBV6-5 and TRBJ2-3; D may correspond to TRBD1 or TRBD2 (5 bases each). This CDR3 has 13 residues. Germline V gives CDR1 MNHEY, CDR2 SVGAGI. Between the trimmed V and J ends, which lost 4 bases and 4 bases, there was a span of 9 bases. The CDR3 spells CASSSWDPDTQYF. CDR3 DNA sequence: TGTGCCAGCAGTTCGTGGGACCCAGATACGCAGTATTTT.

The CDR3 is CASKLEGNEQFF. CDR3 in DNA: TGTGCCAGCAAACTAGAGGGAAATGAGCAGTTCTTC. The chain joins TRBV6-2 or TRBV6-3 to TRBJ2-1; TRBD2 might be the D (5 bases). V lost 7 bases and J 7 bases, leaving 11 bases between the germline ends. Germline V lookup: CDR1 MNHEY, CDR2 SVGEGT. There are 12 residues in the CDR3.

DNA of the CDR3: TGTGCCAGCAGCCCGTGGACGGTGCAAGAGACCCAGTACTTC. Its protein product is CASSPWTVQETQYF. The V call is TRBV7-2, the J call TRBJ2-5; D is unresolved. The germline V and J ends were trimmed by 5 bases and 2 bases, with 12 bases remaining between them. CDR3 size: 14 residues. The germline gives CDR1 SGHTA, CDR2 FQGNSA.

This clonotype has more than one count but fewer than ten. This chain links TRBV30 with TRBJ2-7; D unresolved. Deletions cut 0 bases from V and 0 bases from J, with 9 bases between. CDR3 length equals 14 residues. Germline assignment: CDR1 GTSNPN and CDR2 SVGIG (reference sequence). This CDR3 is CAWSVGQFSYEQYF. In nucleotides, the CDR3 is TGTGCCTGGAGTGTAGGGCAGTTCTCCTACGAGCAGTACTTC.

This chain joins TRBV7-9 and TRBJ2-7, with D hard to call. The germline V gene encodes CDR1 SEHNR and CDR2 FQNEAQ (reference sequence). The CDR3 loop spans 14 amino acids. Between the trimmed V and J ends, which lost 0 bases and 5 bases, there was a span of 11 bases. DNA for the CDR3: TGTGCCAGCAGCTTAGCCCCTAGTAATGACGAGCAGTACTTC. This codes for CASSLAPSNDEQYF.

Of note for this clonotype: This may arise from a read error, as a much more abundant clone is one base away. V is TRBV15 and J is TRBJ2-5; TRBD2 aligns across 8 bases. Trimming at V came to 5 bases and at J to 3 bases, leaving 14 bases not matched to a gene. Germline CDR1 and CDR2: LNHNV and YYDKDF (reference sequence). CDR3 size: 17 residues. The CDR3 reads CATSGSKRAGEEETQYF. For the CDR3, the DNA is TGTGCCACCAGCGGATCTAAACGAGCGGGGGAGGAAGAGACCCAGTACTTC.

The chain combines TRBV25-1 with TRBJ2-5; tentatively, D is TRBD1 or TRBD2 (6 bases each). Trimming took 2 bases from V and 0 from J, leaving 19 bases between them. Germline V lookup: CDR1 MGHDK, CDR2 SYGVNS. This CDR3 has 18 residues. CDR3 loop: CASSERGSGVWNQETQYF. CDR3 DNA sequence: TGTGCCAGCAGTGAAAGGGGGTCGGGGGTTTGGAACCAAGAGACCCAGTACTTC. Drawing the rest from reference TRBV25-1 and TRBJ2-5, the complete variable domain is EADIYQTPRYLVIGTGKKITLECSQTMGHDKMYWYQQDPGMELHLIHYSYGVNSTEKGDLSSESTVSRIRTEHFPLTLESARPSHTSQYLCASSERGSGVWNQETQYFGPGTRLLVL.

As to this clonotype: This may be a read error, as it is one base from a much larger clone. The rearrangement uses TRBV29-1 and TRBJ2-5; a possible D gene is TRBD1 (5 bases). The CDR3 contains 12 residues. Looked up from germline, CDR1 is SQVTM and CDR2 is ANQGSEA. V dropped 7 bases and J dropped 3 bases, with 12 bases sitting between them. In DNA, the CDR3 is TGCAGCGCCGAGACAGTTAAAGAGACCCAGTACTTC. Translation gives CSAETVKETQYF.

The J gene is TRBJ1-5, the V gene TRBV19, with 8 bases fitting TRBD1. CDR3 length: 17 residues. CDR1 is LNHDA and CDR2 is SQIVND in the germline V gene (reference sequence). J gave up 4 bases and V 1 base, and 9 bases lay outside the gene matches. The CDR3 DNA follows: TGTGCCAGTAGTATAGCCCTCAGGGGGCCCCCTAATCAGCCCCAGCATTTT. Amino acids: CASSIALRGPPNQPQHF.

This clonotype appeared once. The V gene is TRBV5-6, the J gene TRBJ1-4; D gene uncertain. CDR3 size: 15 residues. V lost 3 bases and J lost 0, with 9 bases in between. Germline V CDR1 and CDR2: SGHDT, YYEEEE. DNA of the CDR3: TGTGCCAGCAGCTACACGACACCAACTAATGAAAAACTGTTTTTT. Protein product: CASSYTTPTNEKLFF.

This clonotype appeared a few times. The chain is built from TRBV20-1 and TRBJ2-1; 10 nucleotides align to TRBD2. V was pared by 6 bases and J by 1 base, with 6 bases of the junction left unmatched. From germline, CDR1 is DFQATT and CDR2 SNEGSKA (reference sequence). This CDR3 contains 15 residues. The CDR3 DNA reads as TGCAGTGCGAAACTTAGCGGGGGGTCCTACAATGAGCAGTTCTTC. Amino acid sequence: CSAKLSGGSYNEQFF.

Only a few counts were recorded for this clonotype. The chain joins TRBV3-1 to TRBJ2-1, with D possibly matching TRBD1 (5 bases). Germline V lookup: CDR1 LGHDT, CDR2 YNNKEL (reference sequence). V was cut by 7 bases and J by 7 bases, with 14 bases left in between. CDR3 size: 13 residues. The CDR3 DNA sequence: TGTGCCAGCATGCAGGGCGGTCGGAATGAGCAGTTCTTC. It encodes CASMQGGRNEQFF.

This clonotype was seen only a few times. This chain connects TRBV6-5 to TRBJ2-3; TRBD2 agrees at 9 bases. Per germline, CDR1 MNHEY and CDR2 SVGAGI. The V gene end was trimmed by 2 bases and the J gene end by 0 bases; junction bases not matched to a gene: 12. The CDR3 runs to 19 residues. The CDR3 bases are TGTGCCAGCAGTTACAGTCGAGCGGGAGGCCTTTACAGCACAGATACGCAGTATTTT. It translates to CASSYSRAGGLYSTDTQYF.

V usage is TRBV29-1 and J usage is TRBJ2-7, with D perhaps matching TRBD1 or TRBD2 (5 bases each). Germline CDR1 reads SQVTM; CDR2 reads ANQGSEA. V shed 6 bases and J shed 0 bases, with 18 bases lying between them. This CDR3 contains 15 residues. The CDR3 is CSVADWGSSSYEQYF. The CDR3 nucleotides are TGCAGCGTCGCTGATTGGGGGTCCAGCTCCTACGAGCAGTACTTC.

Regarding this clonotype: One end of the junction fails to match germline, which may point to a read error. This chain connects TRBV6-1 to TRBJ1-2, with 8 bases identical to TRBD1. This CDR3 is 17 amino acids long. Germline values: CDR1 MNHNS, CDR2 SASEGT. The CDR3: CASGEESGRGLPYGYTF. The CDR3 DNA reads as TGTGCCAGCGGTGAAGAATCGGGCAGGGGGCTCCCTTATGGCTACACCTTC.

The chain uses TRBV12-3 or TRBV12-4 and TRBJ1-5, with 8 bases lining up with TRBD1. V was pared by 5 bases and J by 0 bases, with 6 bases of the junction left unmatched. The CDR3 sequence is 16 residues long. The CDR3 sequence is CASSPQTGASNQPQHF. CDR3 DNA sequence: TGTGCCAGCAGTCCCCAGACAGGGGCTAGCAATCAGCCCCAGCATTTT.

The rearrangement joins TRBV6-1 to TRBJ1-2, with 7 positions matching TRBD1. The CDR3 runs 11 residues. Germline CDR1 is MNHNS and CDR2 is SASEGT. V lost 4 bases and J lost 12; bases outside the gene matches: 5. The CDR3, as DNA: TGTGCCAGCAGTGGAGAAGGGGGCAACACCTTC. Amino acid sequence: CASSGEGGNTF.

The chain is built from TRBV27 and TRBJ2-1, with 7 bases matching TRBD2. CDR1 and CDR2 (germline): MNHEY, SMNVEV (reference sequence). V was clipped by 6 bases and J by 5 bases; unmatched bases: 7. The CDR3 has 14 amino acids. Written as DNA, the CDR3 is TGTGCCAGCAGCCTCGGGGGGAGCGACAATGAGCAGTTCTTC. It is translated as CASSLGGSDNEQFF.

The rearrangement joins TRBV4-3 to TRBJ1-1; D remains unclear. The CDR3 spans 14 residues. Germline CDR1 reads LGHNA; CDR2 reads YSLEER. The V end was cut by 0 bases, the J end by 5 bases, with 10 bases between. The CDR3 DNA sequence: TGCGCCAGCAGCCAAGAGCCCCGGAGGACTGAAGCTTTCTTT. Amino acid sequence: CASSQEPRRTEAFF.

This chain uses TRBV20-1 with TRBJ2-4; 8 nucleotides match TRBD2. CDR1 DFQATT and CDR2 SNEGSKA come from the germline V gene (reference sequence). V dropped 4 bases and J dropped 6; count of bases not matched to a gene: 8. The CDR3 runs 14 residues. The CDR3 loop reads CSANGGGLRNIQYF. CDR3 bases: TGCAGTGCTAACGGGGGGGGGCTTCGAAACATTCAGTACTTC.

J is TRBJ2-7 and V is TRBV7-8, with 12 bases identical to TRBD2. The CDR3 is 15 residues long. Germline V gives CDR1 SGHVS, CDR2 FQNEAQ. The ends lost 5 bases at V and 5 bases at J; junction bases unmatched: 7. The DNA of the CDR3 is TGTGCCAGCAGCCCCCAACTAGCGGGAGGCCACGAGCAGTACTTC. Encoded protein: CASSPQLAGGHEQYF.

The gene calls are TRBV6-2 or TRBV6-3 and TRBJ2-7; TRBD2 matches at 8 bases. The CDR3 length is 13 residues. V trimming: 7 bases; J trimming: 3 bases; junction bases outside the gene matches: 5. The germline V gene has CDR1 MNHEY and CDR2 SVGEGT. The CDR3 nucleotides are TGTGCCAGCAAGCGGGAGCCTATCTACGAGCAGTACTTC. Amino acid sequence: CASKREPIYEQYF.